This TCR beta chain was captured in a study of T cells after yellow fever vaccination. This clonotype was counted ten times or more. Its antigen is not identified. For TCR, cDNA came from 5'RACE template switching, which added a universal primer site and UMIs. MiXCR, applied by TCRdb to the 5' RACE reads, yields one record per CDR3 protein. Seen here are about 400,000 distinct CDR3 sequences, roughly 10% observed once, and the top ten hold 18%. The trim removed 1 base at V and 2 bases at J, leaving 9 bases unmatched. The germline V gene encodes CDR1 SQVTM and CDR2 ANQGSEA. This CDR3 region has 16 residues. Study results and limitations: Clonotypes found in both CD4 and CD8 compartments made up a small share.

The rearrangement joins TRBV29-1 to TRBJ2-3; 7 nucleotides match TRBD1. This specimen was PBMCs, taken on the day of the first yellow fever vaccination. The TCR sequence derives from a man younger than 35 who received the YFV17D yellow fever vaccine. DNA of the CDR3: TGCAGCGTTGAAGTCTGGGGGAAGGGGGCCACAGATACGCAGTATTTT. This encodes CSVEVWGKGATDTQYF.